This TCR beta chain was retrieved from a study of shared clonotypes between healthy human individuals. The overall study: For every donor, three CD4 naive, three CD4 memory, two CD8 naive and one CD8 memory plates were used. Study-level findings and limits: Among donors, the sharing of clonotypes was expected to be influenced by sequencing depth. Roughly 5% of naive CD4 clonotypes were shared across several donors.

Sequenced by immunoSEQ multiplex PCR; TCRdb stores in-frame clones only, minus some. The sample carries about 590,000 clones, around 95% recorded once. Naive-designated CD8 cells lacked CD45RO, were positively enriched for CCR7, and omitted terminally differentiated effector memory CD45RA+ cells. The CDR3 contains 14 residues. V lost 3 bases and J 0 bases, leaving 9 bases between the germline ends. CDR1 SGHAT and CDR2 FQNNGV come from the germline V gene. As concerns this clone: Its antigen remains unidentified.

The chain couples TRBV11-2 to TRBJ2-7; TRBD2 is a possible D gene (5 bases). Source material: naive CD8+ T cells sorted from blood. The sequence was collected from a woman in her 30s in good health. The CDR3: CASSFFEGSYEQYF. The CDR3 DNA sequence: TGTGCCAGCAGCTTTTTCGAGGGCTCCTACGAGCAGTACTTC.